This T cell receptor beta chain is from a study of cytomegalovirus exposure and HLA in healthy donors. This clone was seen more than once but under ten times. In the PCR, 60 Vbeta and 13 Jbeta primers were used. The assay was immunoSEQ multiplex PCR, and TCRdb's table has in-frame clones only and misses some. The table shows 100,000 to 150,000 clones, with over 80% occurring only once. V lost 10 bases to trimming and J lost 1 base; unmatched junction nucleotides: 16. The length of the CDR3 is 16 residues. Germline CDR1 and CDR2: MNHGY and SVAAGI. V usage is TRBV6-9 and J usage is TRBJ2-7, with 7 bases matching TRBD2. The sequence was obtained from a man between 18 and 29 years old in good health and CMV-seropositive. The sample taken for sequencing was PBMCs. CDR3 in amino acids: CATSLGRGETSYEQYF. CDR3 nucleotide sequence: TGTGCCACCTCTCTTGGACGGGGGGAAACTTCCTACGAGCAGTACTTC.